A single T cell receptor beta chain is shown here with its context. The antigen remains unidentified. The CDR3 is 14 residues long. Trimming stripped 5 bases from V and 0 bases from J, with 9 bases between. The V gene's germline CDR1 is MNHEY and CDR2 SVGAGI. The data were taken from a study of graft-versus-host responses after intestinal transplantation. Produced via immunoSEQ multiplex PCR; TCRdb's table is partial and in-frame only. This table has 84,000 or so clones, 80% to 90% appearing once. Sample: unstimulated CD8+ T cells sorted from spleen or lymph node cells, taken before transplant. The TCR originated in a human donor who was the organ donor for an intestinal transplant. The chain is built from TRBV6-5 and TRBJ2-3, with D uncertain. Written as DNA, the CDR3 is TGTGCCAGCAGTCCCGGAGTAAGCACAGATACGCAGTATTTT. Translating gives CASSPGVSTDTQYF.